These 19 T cell receptor beta chains originate from one sample sequenced in a study of OX40 agonist ivuxolimab in advanced cancers. Measured with immunoSEQ multiplex PCR; TCRdb has only the in-frame clones, and not every one. The sample gives 70,000 to 80,000 clones, around 94% of which show up once; 15% to 17% is in the top ten. The material was CD4+ or CD8+ T cells sorted from blood, obtained in a trial of the OX40 agonist ivuxolimab. The source is an adult with an advanced solid tumor such as melanoma, head and neck, liver or kidney cancer.

The V call is TRBV5-7, the J call TRBJ2-7, with D tentatively TRBD1 or TRBD2 (5 bases each). TRBV5-7 is an open reading frame, and its role is uncertain. V was shortened by 4 bases and J by 3 bases, with 14 bases between the two germline ends. The CDR3 spans 14 residues. CDR3 sequence reads: CASSPGTESYEQYF. The DNA of the CDR3 is TGTGCCAGCAGCCCCGGGACGGAAAGCTACGAGCAGTACTTC.

This clone was seen just once. The chain is built from TRBV14 and TRBJ1-2; the D gene is possibly TRBD1 (5 bases). Germline V gives CDR1 SGHDN, CDR2 FVKESK. The CDR3 consists of 15 residues. The germline V and J ends were trimmed by 0 bases and 8 bases, with 16 bases remaining between them. For the CDR3, the DNA is TGTGCCAGCAGCCAAGATGAGATAGGGGCGCGGGGCTACACCTTC. Protein sequence: CASSQDEIGARGYTF.

The chain is built from TRBV9 and TRBJ2-7, with 9 bases matching TRBD2. The CDR3 extends over 15 amino acids. Germline V lookup: CDR1 SGDLS, CDR2 YYNGEE. V lost 0 bases, J lost 2 bases, and 3 bases stayed unmatched. Written as DNA, the CDR3 is TGTGCCAGCAGCGTAGAAGCTAGCGGGACCTACGAGCAGTACTTC. Translating gives CASSVEASGTYEQYF.

The genes are TRBV5-1 and TRBJ2-7; D is unresolved. The germline V gene has CDR1 SGHRS and CDR2 YFSETQ. The CDR3 loop spans 14 amino acids. Between the trimmed V and J ends, which lost 4 bases and 5 bases, there was a span of 16 bases. The CDR3 nucleotides are TGCGCCAGCAGCCCCGGCGAGTTACTGGACGAGCAGTACTTC. Translation gives CASSPGELLDEQYF.

V gene TRBV5-1 combines with J gene TRBJ1-4, with D unclear. CDR1 is SGHRS, CDR2 YFSETQ, per germline. CDR3 length equals 17 residues. Deletions cut 1 base from V and 0 bases from J, with 13 bases between. The CDR3 region is CASSLLGSGSTNEKLFF. The CDR3 DNA reads as TGCGCCAGCAGCTTGCTTGGGTCGGGATCAACTAATGAAAAACTGTTTTTT.

Concerning this clone itself: The junction departs from germline at one end; a sequencing error may be responsible. J is TRBJ1-1 and V is TRBV4-2, with no clear D. CDR3 length: 14 amino acids. Germline CDR1 is LGHNA and CDR2 is YNFKEQ. CDR3 region: CASSQEVGNAEAFF. In DNA form, the CDR3 reads TGTGCCAGCAGCCAAGAAGTAGGGAACGCTGAAGCTTTCTTT.

The V and J genes are TRBV9 and TRBJ2-7; D unclear. From germline, CDR1 is SGDLS and CDR2 YYNGEE. V lost 6 bases and J 2 bases, leaving 15 bases between the germline ends. The CDR3 consists of 14 residues. The CDR3 nucleotides are TGTGCCAGCACCCAGGCCCCTGGGGCCTACGAGCAGTACTTC. Protein sequence: CASTQAPGAYEQYF.

The V and J genes are TRBV5-4 and TRBJ1-2, with a tentative D call TRBD1 (5 bases). This CDR3 has 13 residues. The germline CDR1 and CDR2 sequences are SGHNT and YYREEE (reference sequence). V lost 4 bases and J lost 6, with 13 bases in between. Here the CDR3 reads CASSGGGSHGYTF. The CDR3 DNA is TGTGCCAGCAGCGGGGGGGGGAGCCATGGCTACACCTTC.

The rearrangement uses TRBV28 and TRBJ1-1; D unclear. Trimming cost V 8 bases and J 4 bases, with 14 bases left between them. This CDR3 is built from 13 residues. Germline V gene data show CDR1 as MDHEN and CDR2 as SYDVKM. CDR3 DNA sequence: TGTGCCAGCGGTAACCGGGAGGGCACTGAAGCTTTCTTT. Protein sequence: CASGNREGTEAFF.

V gene TRBV10-2 combines with J gene TRBJ2-3; D is undetermined. The CDR3 spans 11 residues. V was shortened by 3 bases and J by 6 bases, with 4 bases between the two germline ends. The germline CDR1 and CDR2 sequences are WSHSY and SAAADI. In DNA form, the CDR3 reads TGCGCCAGCAGTGAAGGGGATACGCAGTATTTT. Protein: CASSEGDTQYF.

V gene TRBV30 combines with J gene TRBJ2-1; TRBD2 agrees at 7 bases. V lost 3 bases to trimming and J lost 4 bases; unmatched junction nucleotides: 12. CDR1 is GTSNPN, CDR2 SVGIG, per germline (reference sequence). There are 16 residues in the CDR3. Here the CDR3 reads CAWSRSGDGAYNEQFF. The CDR3 bases are TGTGCCTGGAGCCGGAGCGGGGATGGGGCTTACAATGAGCAGTTCTTC.

The chain is built from TRBV6-5 and TRBJ2-7, with D unresolved. The germline CDR1 and CDR2 sequences are MNHEY and SVGAGI. This CDR3 is built from 13 residues. V was cut by 0 bases and J by 6 bases, with 9 bases left in between. CDR3 sequence: CASSYSRRAEQYF. The CDR3 DNA sequence: TGTGCCAGCAGTTACTCGAGACGGGCCGAGCAGTACTTC.

This chain joins TRBV13 and TRBJ2-2, with TRBD2 matching 8 bases. The CDR3 totals 14 residues. After removal of 3 bases from V and 8 bases from J, the junction contained 5 bases not matched to a gene. CDR1 and CDR2 from the germline V gene are PRHDT and FYEKMQ (reference sequence). This chain's CDR3 is CASSFTGGIGELFF. The CDR3 DNA sequence: TGTGCCAGCAGCTTCACGGGAGGGATTGGGGAGCTGTTTTTT. Based on the CDR3 plus reference TRBV13 and TRBJ2-2, the full variable domain is AAGVIQSPRHLIKEKRETATLKCYPIPRHDTVYWYQQGPGQDPQFLISFYEKMQSDKGSIPDRFSAQQFSDYHSELNMSSLELGDSALYFCASSFTGGIGELFFGEGSRLTVL.

V usage is TRBV9 and J usage is TRBJ1-2; D remains unclear. This CDR3 has 12 amino acids. Germline CDR1 reads SGDLS; CDR2 reads YYNGEE. The ends were cut back, 6 bases at V and 0 bases at J, with 6 bases in the middle. The CDR3 region is CASNQANYGYTF. As DNA, the CDR3 is TGTGCCAGCAACCAGGCTAACTATGGCTACACCTTC.

The chain couples TRBV28 to TRBJ1-5, with D unclear. Germline lookup yields CDR1 MDHEN and CDR2 SYDVKM. The CDR3 runs to 14 residues. V was cut by 8 bases and J by 2 bases, with 13 bases left in between. CDR3 nucleotides: TGTGCCAGCCGTTCGCAGTTCGGCAATCAGCCCCAGCATTTT. As protein: CASRSQFGNQPQHF.

This chain joins TRBV7-9 and TRBJ1-1; 7 bases are a match to TRBD1. V gave up 5 bases and J gave up 1 base; unmatched junction bases: 7. Germline CDR1 and CDR2: SEHNR and FQNEAQ (reference sequence). This CDR3 has 15 residues. The CDR3 sequence: CASSIDRARNTEAFF. The CDR3 nucleotides read TGTGCCAGCAGCATCGACAGGGCACGGAACACTGAAGCTTTCTTT.

Points on this clone: Lacking the conserved final phenylalanine or tryptophan, this CDR3 likely reflects a read error. The chain carries TRBV27 and TRBJ2-2; D is uncertain. Trimming took 3 bases from V and 4 from J, leaving 9 bases between them. The CDR3 length is 14 residues. Germline V gives CDR1 MNHEY, CDR2 SMNVEV (reference sequence). The DNA for the CDR3 is TGTGCCAGCAGTTTCGCTCCCAGCACCGGGGAGCTGTTTTCT. This encodes CASSFAPSTGELFS.

The gene calls are TRBV4-3 and TRBJ2-1; TRBD2 aligns across 13 bases. Germline V gene data show CDR1 as LGHNA and CDR2 as YSLEER. Unmatched junction bases numbered 11, after V lost 4 bases and J lost 8 bases. This CDR3 region has 17 residues. The CDR3 reads CASSPGLAGEIEDEQFF. CDR3 nucleotide sequence: TGCGCCAGCAGCCCCGGACTAGCGGGGGAAATTGAGGATGAGCAGTTCTTC.

The chain employs TRBV7-9 and TRBJ2-7; 11 bases are a match to TRBD2. Trimming at V came to 4 bases and at J to 5 bases, leaving 16 bases not matched to a gene. The V gene's germline CDR1 is SEHNR and CDR2 FQNEAQ (reference sequence). The CDR3 length is 18 residues. CDR3 nucleotide sequence: TGTGCCAGCAGCTCGGGACTAGCGGATCAAAAGTTCGACCACGAGCAGTACTTC. It yields the protein CASSSGLADQKFDHEQYF.